A selection of T cell receptor beta chains follows, all from one sample in a study of siplizumab effects on memory and regulatory T cells. Sequenced by immunoSEQ multiplex PCR; TCRdb stores in-frame clones only, minus some. Of some 40,000 clones listed, 89% are singletons. Source material: naive CD4+ T cells sorted from blood. These receptors came from a human donor in good health. CDR3s leave out the opening cysteine and the closing phenylalanine or tryptophan.

TRBV2	TRBJ1-5	ASTRDGNQPQH
TRBV5-6	TRBJ1-2	ASSRTGGLSYGYT
TRBV18	TRBJ1-2	ASSPNRILIAQLYGYT
TRBV19	TRBJ1-4	ASSMVLGEDEKLF
TRBV7-2	TRBJ2-7	ASSATTGKGNEQY
TRBV18	TRBJ1-5	ASSPQGDQPQH
TRBV5-1	TRBJ2-2	ASSRTSVAPGELF
TRBV30	TRBJ2-1	AWRPGSYNEQF
TRBV6-5	TRBJ1-4	ASSYRGATNEKLF
TRBV19	TRBJ2-2	ASSSPPGIIDTGELF
TRBV6-1	TRBJ1-3	ASSEGYSGNTIY
TRBV6-5	TRBJ1-4	ASSSFGGPEIKLF
TRBV25-1	TRBJ2-3	ASKTGDTQY
TRBV27	TRBJ1-2	ASSLYGTNYGYT
TRBV29-1	TRBJ1-2	SVAGQGRGGYT
TRBV19	TRBJ1-2	ASSFETGNYGYT
TRBV2	TRBJ2-3	ARSAGRPDTQY
TRBV2	TRBJ1-4	ASSVTLPEKLF
TRBV6-5	TRBJ1-3	ASGRGARTIY
TRBV28	TRBJ1-2	ASSFLSGDGKGYT
TRBV18	TRBJ2-7	ASSPGTTYEQY
TRBV4-1	TRBJ2-2	ASRLQMGGPTGELF
TRBV27	TRBJ2-7	ASRLRAAGGYEQY
TRBV7-3	TRBJ2-1	ASSPRQGGNNEQF
TRBV5-1	TRBJ1-6	ASTVGAGINSPLH
TRBV4-1	TRBJ2-7	ASSHPGGEQY
TRBV19	TRBJ1-2	ASSIDQGVRTDYGYT
TRBV14	TRBJ1-4	ASSQVVKGKREKLF
TRBV30	TRBJ1-4	AWSRQGNEKLF
TRBV14	TRBJ2-5	ASSLLAGGQETQY
TRBV5-4	TRBJ1-1	ASSAQMNTEAF
TRBV27	TRBJ2-2	ASSPWTGAATGELF
TRBV4-1	TRBJ1-1	ASSQGKGGVWTEAF
TRBV5-5	TRBJ1-1	ASRPREKAF
TRBV6-5	TRBJ2-7	ASIRLGDSSYEQY
TRBV11-2	TRBJ2-1	ASSFSSNEQF
TRBV5-1	TRBJ1-1	ASSLNGGYEAF
TRBV20-1	TRBJ2-5	SARGQETQY
TRBV18	TRBJ2-1	ASSPLSSGSYNEQF
TRBV11-3	TRBJ2-1	ASSLTGSSYNEQF
TRBV6-1	TRBJ1-6	ASSRVRTSNSPLH
TRBV19	TRBJ1-2	ASSQPGTGRGSDGYT
TRBV6-1	TRBJ2-5	ASSEMTARETQY
TRBV4-1	TRBJ2-5	ASSQDSYETQY
TRBV7-9	TRBJ1-4	ASSLEYVEKLF
TRBV19	TRBJ2-3	ASTGDREGGDTQY
TRBV7-7	TRBJ2-1	ASSLAPGEHEQF
TRBV6-1	TRBJ2-5	ASSAIEGGAQY
TRBV19	TRBJ1-4	ASSIGTGKWSNEKLF
TRBV5-6	TRBJ1-5	ASTMLGRLNQPQH
TRBV2	TRBJ2-1	ASSVVRTGGNEQF